Following are 21 T cell receptor beta chains from one sample sequenced in a study of blood T cell repertoires in COVID-19. TCRdb's copy holds only in-frame clones and misses some; the assay was immunoSEQ multiplex PCR. There are about 150,000 clones in the sample; around 90% occur only once, and 4% lies in the top ten. Sequenced material: PBMCs or T cells enriched from blood (not recorded which). The receptors were gathered from a woman aged 40 to 55 who had been exposed to COVID-19.

The chain combines TRBV6-2 or TRBV6-3 with TRBJ2-2; 8 nucleotides match TRBD2. The V gene end was trimmed by 5 bases and the J gene end by 6 bases; junction bases not matched to a gene: 11. The germline V gene encodes CDR1 MNHEY and CDR2 SVGEGT. The CDR3 sequence is 16 residues long. In DNA, the CDR3 is TGTGCCAGCAGTGCTCAAGCGGGGGTCCTCTCCGGGGAGCTGTTTTTT. Its protein product is CASSAQAGVLSGELFF.

The chain employs TRBV11-2 and TRBJ2-7; a weak D match, TRBD2 (6 bases). The CDR3 has 17 amino acids. Per germline, CDR1 SGHAT and CDR2 FQNNGV. The V gene lost 0 bases and the J gene lost 0 bases, with 15 bases spanning the gap. In DNA form, the CDR3 reads TGTGCCAGCAGCTTAGAGACAGCGGGTGCGAGCTCCTACGAGCAGTACTTC. Translated, it gives CASSLETAGASSYEQYF.

The chain couples TRBV19 to TRBJ2-7; 7 nucleotides align to TRBD2. V was pared by 10 bases and J by 7 bases, with 13 bases of the junction left unmatched. The length of the CDR3 is 13 residues. From germline, CDR1 is LNHDA and CDR2 SQIVND (reference sequence). CDR3 bases: TGTGCCACCCGCGGTGGAGCGGGGAGGGAGCAGTACTTC. The encoded protein is CATRGGAGREQYF. Variable domain in full (rest from reference TRBV19 and TRBJ2-7): DGGITQSPKYLFRKEGQNVTLSCEQNLNHDAMYWYRQDPGQGLRLIYYSQIVNDFQKGDIAEGYSVSREKKESFPLTVTSAQKNPTAFYLCATRGGAGREQYFGPGTRLTVT.

J is TRBJ1-2 and V is TRBV19; D perhaps matches TRBD1 (5 bases). This CDR3 has 13 amino acids. V gave up 9 bases and J gave up 3 bases, with 14 bases separating them. Looked up from germline, CDR1 is LNHDA and CDR2 is SQIVND (reference sequence). CDR3 loop: CASSPETDYGYTF. DNA of the CDR3: TGTGCCAGCAGCCCTGAGACAGACTATGGCTACACCTTC.

The chain joins TRBV4-3 to TRBJ2-1; 8 bases line up with TRBD2. Unmatched junction bases numbered 4, after V lost 4 bases and J lost 8 bases. The CDR3 spans 13 residues. Germline V gives CDR1 LGHNA, CDR2 YSLEER. CDR3 amino acids: CASSPGGGYEQFF. DNA for the CDR3: TGCGCCAGCAGCCCGGGGGGGGGCTATGAGCAGTTCTTC.

The chain carries TRBV6-6 and TRBJ2-7, with 11 bases matching TRBD1. Germline CDR1 is MNHNY and CDR2 is SVGAGI (reference sequence). The V segment lost 5 bases and the J segment 6 bases; nucleotides outside the gene matches: 9. This CDR3 region has 15 residues. The DNA of the CDR3 is TGTGCCAGCAGTCAGGGGACAGGGGGTGCGAGCGAGCAGTACTTC. This translates into CASSQGTGGASEQYF.

This rearrangement joins TRBV7-9 to TRBJ1-2, with TRBD1 as a possible D gene (5 bases). The CDR3 sequence is 15 residues long. V shed 6 bases and J shed 1 base, with 15 bases lying between them. Germline CDR1 is SEHNR and CDR2 is FQNEAQ (reference sequence). In DNA form, the CDR3 reads TGTGCCAGCAGAAGTTCAGGGATCGGTAACTATGGCTACACCTTC. Translated, it gives CASRSSGIGNYGYTF.

This clone was observed once. The rearrangement links TRBV5-6 to TRBJ1-6; weak D call: TRBD1 (5 bases). Deletions cut 5 bases from V and 9 bases from J, with 18 bases between. This CDR3 comprises 15 residues. Per germline, CDR1 SGHDT and CDR2 YYEEEE. CDR3 residues: CASSFQGLLVSPLHF. The CDR3 coding sequence is TGTGCCAGCAGTTTTCAGGGTCTTCTGGTTTCACCCCTCCACTTT.

In this sample, this clone turned up once. This chain joins TRBV2 and TRBJ2-6; 7 positions match TRBD1. The CDR3 loop spans 15 amino acids. From germline, CDR1 is SNHLY and CDR2 FYNNEI. Trimming took 7 bases from V and 4 from J; bases not matched to a gene: 7. CDR3 sequence reads: CASTSTGAGANVLTF. CDR3 sequence (DNA): TGTGCCAGCACCTCTACAGGGGCCGGGGCCAACGTCCTGACTTTC.

The chain has TRBV2 and TRBJ1-1; tentative D call: TRBD1 (5 bases). CDR3 length equals 16 residues. Between the trimmed V and J ends, which lost 1 base and 0 bases, there was a span of 12 bases. CDR1 is SNHLY and CDR2 is FYNNEI in the germline V gene. CDR3 bases: TGTGCCAGCAGTGAAGGTATGACAGCCATGAACACTGAAGCTTTCTTT. The encoded protein is CASSEGMTAMNTEAFF.

This clone was observed a single time. The chain links TRBV27 to TRBJ1-5, with D tentatively TRBD1 (6 bases). Germline CDR1 is MNHEY and CDR2 is SMNVEV (reference sequence). V shed 4 bases and J shed 0 bases, with 13 bases lying between them. The CDR3 runs 16 residues. The CDR3 sequence is CASSSRGQLSNQPQHF. CDR3 coding DNA: TGTGCCAGCAGTTCCCGTGGACAGCTTAGCAATCAGCCCCAGCATTTT.

V and J are TRBV5-5 and TRBJ1-4; TRBD1 agrees at 7 bases. This CDR3 is built from 14 residues. Germline CDR1 SGHKS, CDR2 YYEKEE (reference sequence). The V and J ends lost 4 bases and 5 bases, in that order; junction bases with no gene match: 5. CDR3 coding DNA: TGTGCCAGCAGCAGCGGACAGGTGAATGAAAAACTGTTTTTT. Translation gives CASSSGQVNEKLFF.

This chain joins TRBV5-6 and TRBJ2-7; 8 positions agree with TRBD1. Trimming took 4 bases from V and 2 from J; bases not matched to a gene: 8. The CDR3 sequence is 15 residues long. CDR1 and CDR2 (germline): SGHDT, YYEEEE. CDR3 sequence: CASSLRPTGAYEQYF. The CDR3 region has the DNA TGTGCCAGCAGCCTGAGACCGACAGGGGCCTACGAGCAGTACTTC.

V usage is TRBV6-2 or TRBV6-3 and J usage is TRBJ1-1; D not certain. Germline V gives CDR1 MNHEY, CDR2 SVGEGT. V lost 0 bases and J lost 4, with 12 bases in between. CDR3 length: 15 amino acids. DNA for the CDR3: TGTGCCAGCAGTTACTCGGTTGGGGAGAGCACTGAAGCTTTCTTT. Translated: CASSYSVGESTEAFF.

The rearrangement uses TRBV5-1 and TRBJ2-3; TRBD2 is a possible D gene (6 bases). V dropped 4 bases and J dropped 5 bases, with 14 bases sitting between them. In germline, CDR1 is SGHRS, CDR2 YFSETQ. The CDR3 covers 14 residues. CDR3 protein: CASSPWPGEDTQYF. CDR3 in DNA: TGCGCCAGCAGCCCATGGCCGGGGGAAGATACGCAGTATTTT.

The V and J genes are TRBV5-1 and TRBJ2-7; 8 nucleotides agree with TRBD1. V lost 4 bases to trimming and J lost 3 bases; unmatched junction nucleotides: 6. The CDR3 runs 14 residues. CDR1 and CDR2 from the germline V gene are SGHRS and YFSETQ. The DNA for the CDR3 is TGCGCCAGCAGCCCCCGGGACAGGAACTACGAGCAGTACTTC. Translation gives CASSPRDRNYEQYF.

This chain joins TRBV5-6 and TRBJ2-3; 7 bases align to TRBD2. J was trimmed by 6 bases and V by 4 bases; bases with no gene match: 11. Looked up from germline, CDR1 is SGHDT and CDR2 is YYEEEE. This CDR3 is built from 15 residues. CDR3 region: CASSRLADSSDTQYF. CDR3 coding DNA: TGTGCCAGCAGCCGACTAGCTGATTCTTCCGATACGCAGTATTTT.

The chain is built from TRBV9 and TRBJ1-2; 7 bases align to TRBD1. The CDR3 length is 14 residues. The V gene end was trimmed by 1 base and the J gene end by 8 bases; junction bases not matched to a gene: 8. The V gene's germline CDR1 is SGDLS and CDR2 YYNGEE. The CDR3 reads CASSVNTGEYGYTF. The DNA for the CDR3 is TGTGCCAGCAGCGTAAACACAGGGGAATACGGCTACACCTTC.

The rearrangement uses TRBV3-1 (or the pseudogene TRBV3-2) and TRBJ1-1; 10 nucleotides match TRBD1. The V gene's germline CDR1 is LGHDT and CDR2 YNNKEL (reference sequence). The CDR3 runs to 16 residues. J was trimmed by 4 bases and V by 4 bases; bases with no gene match: 9. CDR3 loop: CASSPRTGGVSTEAFF. The CDR3 region has the DNA TGTGCCAGCAGCCCCCGGACAGGGGGGGTGAGCACTGAAGCTTTCTTT.

V usage is TRBV5-1 and J usage is TRBJ1-1; D unclear. Trimming shortened V by 2 bases and J by 9 bases, and 8 bases separated the two germline ends. Germline V CDR1 and CDR2: SGHRS, YFSETQ. The length of the CDR3 is 11 residues. CDR3 sequence: CASSFGEKAFF. CDR3 sequence (DNA): TGCGCCAGCAGCTTCGGGGAGAAAGCTTTCTTT.

The gene calls are TRBV6-4 and TRBJ1-2; D is unresolved. Germline CDR1 MRHNA, CDR2 SNTAGT. The length of the CDR3 is 11 residues. Trimming pared 2 bases from V and 5 bases from J, leaving 3 bases between. For the CDR3, the DNA is TGTGCCAGCAGTGACGAGTATGGCTACACCTTC. Translated, it gives CASSDEYGYTF.